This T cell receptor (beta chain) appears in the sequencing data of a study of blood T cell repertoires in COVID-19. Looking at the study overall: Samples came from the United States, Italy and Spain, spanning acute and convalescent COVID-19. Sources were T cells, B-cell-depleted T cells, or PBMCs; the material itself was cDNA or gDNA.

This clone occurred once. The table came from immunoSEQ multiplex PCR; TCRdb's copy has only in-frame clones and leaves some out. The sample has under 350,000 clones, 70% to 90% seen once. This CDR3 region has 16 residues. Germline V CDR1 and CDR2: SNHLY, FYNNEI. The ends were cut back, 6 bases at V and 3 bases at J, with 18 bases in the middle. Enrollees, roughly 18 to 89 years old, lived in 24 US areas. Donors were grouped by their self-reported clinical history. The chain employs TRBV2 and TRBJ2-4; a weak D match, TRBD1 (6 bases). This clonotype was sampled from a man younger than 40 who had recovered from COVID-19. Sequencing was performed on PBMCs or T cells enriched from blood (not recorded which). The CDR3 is CASRVQGSLGKNIQYF. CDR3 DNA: TGTGCCAGCAGGGTTCAGGGGAGTTTAGGCAAAAACATTCAGTACTTC.